The next 15 T cell receptor beta chains were all read from a single sample in a study of T-cell memory formation after mild COVID-19 (dated by TCRdb to the early 2020s). The method behind the library was 5' RACE. Data came from an Illumina NovaSeq 6000. In-frame beta chains were kept once TCRdb had trimmed the public reads at Q25 with fastp and called clones with MiXCR. Each CDR3 protein appears once, grouped with its most common genes and DNA. This sample is represented by 500,000 to 550,000 distinct CDR3 sequences; just over 20% of them were singletons. In total, the top ten clones hold roughly an eighth of the sample. Sequenced material: PBMCs or a T cell subset sorted from them (not recorded which). The receptors come from an adult woman who had mild COVID-19 (a few samples of this study predate the infection). The sample titles of this study are shuffled in the database, so cell type and time point are left out; the donor was told from shared clones.

The chain couples TRBV7-9 to TRBJ1-2; D call uncertain. From germline, CDR1 is SEHNR and CDR2 FQNEAQ (reference sequence). This CDR3 is built from 13 residues. Trimming removed 6 bases from V and 6 bases from J, with 14 bases in between. The CDR3: CASSFSPEDGYTF. The CDR3 nucleotides read TGTGCCAGCAGTTTTAGCCCGGAAGATGGCTACACCTTC.

CDR3 in DNA: TGTGCCAGCAGTCCCCCAGGGACTAGCGGCCTGGACGGTTTGAATGAGCAGTTCTTC. It is translated as CASSPPGTSGLDGLNEQFF. This chain joins TRBV6-6 and TRBJ2-1; the match to TRBD2 covers 11 bases. CDR1 is MNHNY, CDR2 SVGAGI, per germline (reference sequence). This CDR3 comprises 19 residues. V gave up 5 bases and J gave up 7 bases; unmatched junction bases: 19.

J is TRBJ2-3 and V is TRBV6-1, with a tentative D call TRBD2 (6 bases). Germline assignment: CDR1 MNHNS and CDR2 SASEGT. Between the trimmed V and J ends, which lost 11 bases and 2 bases, there was a span of 14 bases. The CDR3 consists of 13 residues. The CDR3 DNA reads as TGTGCCGCAGAGGAGGGGAACACAGATACGCAGTATTTT. Translated: CAAEEGNTDTQYF.

This clonotype came up a few times. The chain links TRBV18 to TRBJ1-1, with D possibly matching TRBD1 (6 bases). V was trimmed by 3 bases and J by 0 bases, leaving 11 bases between them. This CDR3 spans 15 amino acids. Germline V CDR1 and CDR2: KGHSH, LQKENI. The CDR3 DNA is TGTGCCAGCTCACCCGGCCAGGGGATGAACACTGAAGCTTTCTTT. This encodes CASSPGQGMNTEAFF.

This clonotype has ten or more counts. The chain employs TRBV5-1 and TRBJ2-4; 7 bases agree with TRBD2. This CDR3 is built from 15 residues. CDR1 and CDR2 from the germline V gene are SGHRS and YFSETQ. Germline trimming cut 0 bases from V and 11 bases from J; bases unmatched to any gene: 11. CDR3 DNA: TGCGCCAGCAGCTTGGCCTCTAGCGGAAACTACGTTCAGTACTTC. It specifies CASSLASSGNYVQYF.

This clonotype occurred a few times. V gene TRBV7-2 combines with J gene TRBJ1-4; D remains unclear. Germline V gene sequence: CDR1 SGHTA, CDR2 FQGNSA. CDR3 length equals 16 residues. V gave up 2 bases and J gave up 8 bases, with 18 bases separating them. CDR3 sequence: CASSLMGLRVDEKLFF. Written as DNA, the CDR3 is TGTGCCAGCAGCTTAATGGGCCTCCGGGTCGACGAAAAACTGTTTTTT.

The rearrangement uses TRBV25-1 and TRBJ1-6; D is ambiguous. Germline CDR1 and CDR2: MGHDK and SYGVNS. V lost 2 bases, J lost 9 bases, and 14 bases lay in between. The CDR3 has 15 amino acids. This CDR3 reads CASSETGFGPSPLHF. CDR3 in DNA: TGTGCCAGCAGTGAAACGGGGTTCGGTCCTTCACCCCTCCACTTT.

The gene calls are TRBV6-2 or TRBV6-3 and TRBJ1-1; TRBD1 agrees at 8 bases. J was trimmed by 0 bases and V by 2 bases; bases with no gene match: 2. The CDR3 consists of 15 residues. The V gene's germline CDR1 is MNHEY and CDR2 SVGEGT. For the CDR3, the DNA is TGTGCCAGCAGTTACCGACAGGGGTTGAACACTGAAGCTTTCTTT. Amino acids: CASSYRQGLNTEAFF.

This clonotype showed up just a few times. The junction does not match germline at one end; this may be a read error. The chain carries TRBV12-3 or TRBV12-4 and TRBJ1-2, with D tentatively TRBD1 (6 bases). The CDR3 is made up of 13 amino acids. CDR3 residues: CASGLGGAYGYTF. In nucleotides, the CDR3 is TGTGCCAGCGGTTTAGGGGGTGCCTATGGCTACACCTTC.

The chain recombines TRBV3-1 with TRBJ2-7, with 11 bases identical to TRBD2. With V trimmed by 2 bases and J by 1 base, 1 base remained unmatched. The CDR3 loop spans 15 amino acids. Germline assignment: CDR1 LGHDT and CDR2 YNNKEL (reference sequence). The chain's CDR3 is CASSQTSGRSYEQYF. The CDR3 region has the DNA TGTGCCAGCAGCCAAACTAGCGGGAGATCCTACGAGCAGTACTTC.

The chain recombines TRBV4-3 with TRBJ2-1, with 8 bases fitting TRBD2. The trim removed 1 base at V and 7 bases at J, leaving 6 bases unmatched. The CDR3 has 15 residues. CDR1 is LGHNA, CDR2 YSLEER, per germline. The CDR3 loop reads CASSQVAGLVNEQFF. CDR3 in DNA: TGCGCCAGCAGCCAAGTAGCGGGACTAGTTAATGAGCAGTTCTTC.

The chain combines TRBV27 with TRBJ2-1; 11 nucleotides match TRBD2. With V trimmed by 7 bases and J by 7 bases, 6 bases remained unmatched. This CDR3 has 14 residues. In germline, CDR1 is MNHEY, CDR2 SMNVEV (reference sequence). CDR3 DNA: TGTGCCAGCATGTTAGCGGGAGGGGGTAATGAGCAGTTCTTC. It specifies CASMLAGGGNEQFF.

The chain combines TRBV30 with TRBJ1-2, with a tentative D call TRBD1 (5 bases). The CDR3 loop spans 12 amino acids. Germline V gene data show CDR1 as GTSNPN and CDR2 as SVGIG (reference sequence). V was cut by 2 bases and J by 5 bases, with 9 bases left in between. The CDR3 region is CAWSRQGYGYTF. CDR3 DNA sequence: TGTGCCTGGAGTCGGCAGGGTTATGGCTACACCTTC.

J is TRBJ1-5 and V is TRBV19, with D unclear. This CDR3 has 13 amino acids. CDR1 is LNHDA, CDR2 SQIVND, per germline (reference sequence). The V and J ends lost 8 bases and 8 bases respectively, with 16 bases between them. The CDR3 bases are TGTGCCAGTTCGGGGTTAGGGCTGGAGCCCCAGCATTTT. Its translation is CASSGLGLEPQHF.

This clonotype was recorded a few times. The chain joins TRBV4-3 to TRBJ2-3; D ambiguous. This CDR3 contains 13 residues. CDR1 is LGHNA and CDR2 is YSLEER in the germline V gene. Between the trimmed V and J ends, which lost 3 bases and 5 bases, there was a span of 9 bases. The CDR3 coding sequence is TGCGCCAGCAGCCAGGATGTGTTAGATACGCAGTATTTT. Protein sequence: CASSQDVLDTQYF.